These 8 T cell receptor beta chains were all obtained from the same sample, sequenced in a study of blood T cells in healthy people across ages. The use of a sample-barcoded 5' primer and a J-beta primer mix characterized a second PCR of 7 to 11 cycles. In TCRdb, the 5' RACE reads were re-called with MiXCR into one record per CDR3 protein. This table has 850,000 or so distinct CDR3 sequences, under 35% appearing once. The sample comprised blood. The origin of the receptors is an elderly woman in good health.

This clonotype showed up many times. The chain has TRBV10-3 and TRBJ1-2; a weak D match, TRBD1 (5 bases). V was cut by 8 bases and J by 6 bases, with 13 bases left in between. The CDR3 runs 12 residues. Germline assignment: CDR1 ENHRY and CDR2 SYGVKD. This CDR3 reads CAIRGGTDGYTF. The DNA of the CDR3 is TGTGCCATCCGGGGGGGAACGGATGGCTACACCTTC.

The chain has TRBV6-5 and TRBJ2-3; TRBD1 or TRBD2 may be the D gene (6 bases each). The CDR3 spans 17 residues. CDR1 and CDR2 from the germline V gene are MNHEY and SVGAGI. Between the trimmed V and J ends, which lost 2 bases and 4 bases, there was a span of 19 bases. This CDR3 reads CASSYGRTRRGADTQYF. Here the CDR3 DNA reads TGTGCCAGCAGTTACGGGAGGACCCGGAGGGGGGCAGATACGCAGTATTTT.

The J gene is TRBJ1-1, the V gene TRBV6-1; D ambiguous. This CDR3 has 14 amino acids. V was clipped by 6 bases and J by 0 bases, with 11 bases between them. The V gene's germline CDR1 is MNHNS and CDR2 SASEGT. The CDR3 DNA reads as TGTGCCAGCAGGGTACAGCCTATGAACACTGAAGCTTTCTTT. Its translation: CASRVQPMNTEAFF.

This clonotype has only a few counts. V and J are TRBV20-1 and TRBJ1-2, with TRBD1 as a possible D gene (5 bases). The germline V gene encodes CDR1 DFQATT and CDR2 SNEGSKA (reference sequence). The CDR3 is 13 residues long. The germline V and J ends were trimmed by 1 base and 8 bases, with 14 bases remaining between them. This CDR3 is CSARVQGVNGYTF. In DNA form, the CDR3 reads TGCAGTGCTAGAGTTCAGGGTGTGAACGGCTACACCTTC.

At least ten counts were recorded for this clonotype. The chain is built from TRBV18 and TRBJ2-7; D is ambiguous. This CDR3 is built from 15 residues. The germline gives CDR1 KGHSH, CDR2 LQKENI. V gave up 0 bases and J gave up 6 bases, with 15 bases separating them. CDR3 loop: CASSPPAGSTGEQYF. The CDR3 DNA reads TGTGCCAGCTCACCACCGGCCGGATCTACGGGCGAGCAGTACTTC.

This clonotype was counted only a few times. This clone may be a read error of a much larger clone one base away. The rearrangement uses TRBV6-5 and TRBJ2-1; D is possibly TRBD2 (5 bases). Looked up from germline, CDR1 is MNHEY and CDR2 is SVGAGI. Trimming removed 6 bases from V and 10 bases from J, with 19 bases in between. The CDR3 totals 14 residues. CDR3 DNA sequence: TGTGCCAGCAGATCCCCGAGGGCGTCCTACGAGCAGTTCTTC. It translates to CASRSPRASYEQFF.

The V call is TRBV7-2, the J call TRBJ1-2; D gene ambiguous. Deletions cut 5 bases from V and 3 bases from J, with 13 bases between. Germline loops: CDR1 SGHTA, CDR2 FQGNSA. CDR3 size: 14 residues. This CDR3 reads CASSGSTADYGYTF. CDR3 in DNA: TGTGCCAGCAGCGGGTCGACTGCGGACTATGGCTACACCTTC. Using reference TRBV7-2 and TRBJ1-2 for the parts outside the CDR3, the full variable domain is GAGVSQSPSNKVTEKGKDVELRCDPISGHTALYWYRQSLGQGLEFLIYFQGNSAPDKSGLPSDRFSAERTGGSVSTLTIQRTQQEDSAVYLCASSGSTADYGYTFGSGTRLTVV.

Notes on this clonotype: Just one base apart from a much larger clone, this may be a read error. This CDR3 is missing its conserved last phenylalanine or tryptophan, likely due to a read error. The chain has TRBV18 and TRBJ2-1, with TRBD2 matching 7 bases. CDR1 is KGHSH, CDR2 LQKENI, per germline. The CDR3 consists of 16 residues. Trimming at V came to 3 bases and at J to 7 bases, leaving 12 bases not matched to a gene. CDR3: CASSPLAGPAGNEQFL. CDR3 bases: TGTGCCAGCTCACCTTTAGCGGGTCCGGCGGGGAATGAGCAGTTCCTC.